The clone carrying this TCR beta chain showed up many times. Its antigen remains unidentified. The CDR3 contains 16 residues. The V gene's germline CDR1 is SGHRS and CDR2 YFSETQ. Trimming removed 0 bases from V and 6 bases from J; junction bases left unmatched: 6. The data were taken from a study of regulatory T cells in long-lasting Graves disease. Study results and limitations: It is possible that accuracy was reduced by the small size of the sample. Persistent disease samples used TRBV28, TRBJ1-2 and TRBJ2-5 preferentially.

Time point of the sample: newly diagnosed GD, antithyroid drugs for less than 3 months. RNA from PBMCs was the source of the TCR library. Sequencing libraries for TCR beta were prepared with iRepertoire HTBI primers and Arm-PCR of CDR3 regions. TCRdb called the multiplex PCR reads again in MiXCR, with one record for every CDR3 protein. The sample holds 400,000 to 500,000 distinct CDR3 sequences, 14% seen once. This sample also belongs to another study, concerning T cells in Graves' hyperthyroidism and ophthalmopathy. This second study says: If no ophthalmopathy progression occurred within 18 months, Graves' hyperthyroidism was stable. A first-round RT-PCR of the TCR CDR3 used the HTBI primer set.

The origin of this receptor is a woman aged 50 to 60 with Graves disease. The chain uses TRBV5-1 and TRBJ2-3, with 11 bases that match TRBD2. Sample: peripheral blood mononuclear cells (PBMCs), taken at new diagnosis, from a patient treated with antithyroid drugs. The chain's CDR3 is CASSLAATSGKDTQYF. CDR3 bases: TGCGCCAGCAGCTTGGCAGCGACTAGCGGGAAGGATACGCAGTATTTT.